Listed here are 9 T cell receptor beta chains from one sample, sequenced in a study of human T cells and chemical hapten exposure. TCRdb analysed the RACE reads with MiXCR anew, one entry per CDR3 protein. The table includes 25,000 to 30,000 distinct CDR3 sequences, approximately 9% detected once. Time point of the sample: patch test 2, 6 weeks after DPC sensitization. The treatment: therapeutic diphenylcyclopropenone sensitization with weekly scalp DPC. The specimen was whole blood, collected in connection with sensitization to the hapten diphenylcyclopropenone (DPC). These receptors were taken from a man aged 30-40 years with alopecia areata. Some clones in this sample may be carry-over from other donors' samples.

About this clonotype: Being one base from a much bigger clone, this may be a read error. This sequence joins TRBV11-1 and TRBJ2-7, with D possibly being TRBD1 (6 bases). Trimming pared 3 bases from V and 2 bases from J, leaving 11 bases between. CDR1 and CDR2 from the germline V gene are SGHAT and FQDESV (reference sequence). The CDR3 is made up of 14 amino acids. The CDR3 DNA reads TGTGCCAGCAGCTTGAGGGGGAACCCCTACGAGCAGTACTTC. Residues: CASSLRGNPYEQYF.

This clonotype was observed at least ten times. The genes are TRBV6-5 and TRBJ1-2; 9 positions match TRBD1. The CDR3 extends over 14 amino acids. The germline CDR1 and CDR2 sequences are MNHEY and SVGAGI. The junction had 2 bases not matched to a gene; V was cut back by 4 bases and J by 2 bases. The CDR3 protein is CASSSGQGNYGYTF. The DNA for the CDR3 is TGTGCCAGCAGTTCGGGACAGGGCAACTATGGCTACACCTTC.

This clonotype was counted many times. Here the CDR3 reads CASSLNLGNQPQHF. The CDR3 DNA reads as TGTGCCAGCAGCTTAAATTTGGGTAATCAGCCCCAGCATTTT. This sequence joins TRBV11-2 and TRBJ1-5; D ambiguous. Trimming cost V 2 bases and J 4 bases, with 9 bases left between them. The CDR3 sequence is 14 residues long. Per germline, CDR1 SGHAT and CDR2 FQNNGV.

The rearrangement uses TRBV6-1 and TRBJ2-5; tentatively, D is TRBD1 (5 bases). The V end lost 4 bases, the J end lost 1 base, and 10 bases lay between the germline ends. The germline V gene has CDR1 MNHNS and CDR2 SASEGT. The CDR3 runs 14 residues. CDR3 region: CASSVGAAQETQYF. The CDR3 DNA sequence: TGTGCCAGCAGTGTAGGGGCAGCCCAAGAGACCCAGTACTTC.

This chain joins TRBV7-2 and TRBJ2-1; 7 nucleotides agree with TRBD2. V lost 4 bases to trimming and J lost 3 bases; unmatched junction nucleotides: 12. The CDR3 consists of 17 residues. Germline values: CDR1 SGHTA, CDR2 FQGNSA. The CDR3 DNA follows: TGTGCCAGCAGCTCCGCTCGGGGGGAGCGCCACTACAATGAGCAGTTCTTC. As protein: CASSSARGERHYNEQFF.

This clonotype was recorded many times. This chain connects TRBV18 to TRBJ2-3; D may be TRBD2 (5 bases). Per the germline V gene, CDR1 is KGHSH and CDR2 is LQKENI. The CDR3 covers 14 residues. Trimming removed 3 bases from V and 9 bases from J, with 16 bases in between. The CDR3: CASSPDSDLWTQYF. As DNA, the CDR3 is TGTGCCAGCTCACCGGACTCCGACCTCTGGACGCAGTATTTT.

The rearrangement links TRBV12-3 or TRBV12-4 to TRBJ2-7; tentatively, D is TRBD1 (6 bases). The CDR3 covers 16 residues. Trimming shortened V by 5 bases and J by 0 bases, and 17 bases separated the two germline ends. The chain's CDR3 is CASSPAGTINSYEQYF. The DNA for the CDR3 is TGTGCCAGCAGTCCCGCCGGGACAATTAACTCCTACGAGCAGTACTTC.

The chain couples TRBV4-2 to TRBJ2-1; TRBD2 might be the D (6 bases). This CDR3 has 15 amino acids. The germline V gene has CDR1 LGHNA and CDR2 YNFKEQ. Trimming cost V 0 bases and J 9 bases, with 15 bases left between them. The CDR3 region is CASSQDMAGWGEQFF. The CDR3 bases are TGTGCCAGCAGCCAAGATATGGCGGGATGGGGTGAGCAGTTCTTC.

This clonotype appeared many times. The rearrangement links TRBV25-1 to TRBJ1-4, with a tentative D call TRBD1 (6 bases). In germline, CDR1 is MGHDK, CDR2 SYGVNS. V shed 2 bases and J shed 5 bases, with 15 bases lying between them. The CDR3 contains 16 residues. The CDR3 here is CASSEDPGQGNEKLFF. The CDR3 DNA is TGTGCCAGCAGTGAAGACCCGGGTCAGGGGAATGAAAAACTGTTTTTT.